This TCR beta chain originates from a study of blood T cell repertoires in COVID-19. On the study more broadly: Sites across the United States, Italy and Spain contributed samples from acute and convalescent COVID-19. The analysed material was cDNA or gDNA that came from T cells, B-cell-depleted T cells, or PBMCs.

In the original analysis: Amplification of reference gene primers was used by the study to estimate nucleated cell counts. The data were produced by immunoSEQ multiplex PCR, yet TCRdb's version contains in-frame clones alone and is incomplete. The DNA gave D and trimming, while V, J and clone size come from that table. The table shows about 290,000 clones, with around four fifths occurring only once. Germline CDR1 reads SGHRS; CDR2 reads YFSETQ. The CDR3 length is 14 residues. Between the trimmed V and J ends, which lost 0 bases and 6 bases, there was a span of 11 bases. Material for sequencing was peripheral blood. The genes are TRBV5-1 and TRBJ2-3; no clear D gene. The sequence came from a woman aged 45-65 years with active or convalescent COVID-19. The CDR3 is CASSLDGSADTQYF. In nucleotides, the CDR3 is TGCGCCAGCAGCTTGGATGGAAGCGCGGATACGCAGTATTTT.